Shown below are 6 T cell receptor beta chains from a single sample sequenced in a study of T cell repertoires in cytomegalovirus infection (dated by TCRdb to about 2019). The run used an Illumina HiSeq 1500. TCRdb handled the public reads itself, with Q25 trimming in fastp and clone calling in MiXCR, and kept productive beta chains. Every entry covers one CDR3 protein and lists the most common genes and DNA from its rows. Recorded for this sample are hundreds of thousands of distinct CDR3 sequences; approximately 25% of them occurred a single time. Roughly 8% of the sample lies in the top ten. Source material: CD8+ T cells from PBMCs. These receptors came from a human donor in good health (CMV status not recorded). Some clones in this sample may be carry-over from other donors' samples.

This chain uses TRBV20-1 with TRBJ2-7, with D possibly TRBD1 on 6 matching bases. Germline V gene data show CDR1 as DFQATT and CDR2 as SNEGSKA (reference sequence). The CDR3 has 13 residues. The DNA for the CDR3 is TGCAGTGCTACGTCCAGGGGTTTCTACGTGCAGTACGTC. Translating gives CSATSRGFYVQYV.

A few counts support this clonotype. This chain joins TRBV20-1 and TRBJ2-2, with D maybe TRBD2 (6 bases). The CDR3 runs 14 residues. Trimming left V 5 bases short and J 5 bases short, with 15 bases between. Germline CDR1 and CDR2: DFQATT and SNEGSKA (reference sequence). CDR3 region: CSALDTSRTGELFF. CDR3 bases: TGCAGTGCTCTCGATACTAGCCGGACCGGGGAGCTGTTTTTT.

This clonotype has only a few counts. This chain links TRBV19 with TRBJ1-1; D ambiguous. Trimming stripped 7 bases from V and 1 base from J, with 10 bases between. This CDR3 has 13 amino acids. Germline V gene data show CDR1 as LNHDA and CDR2 as SQIVND (reference sequence). DNA for the CDR3: TGTGCCAGTAAGATGAGACAGAACACTGAAGCTTTCTTT. It is translated as CASKMRQNTEAFF.

The chain links TRBV28 to TRBJ2-1; 13 bases line up with TRBD2. In germline, CDR1 is MDHEN, CDR2 SYDVKM. The CDR3 sequence is 17 residues long. V gave up 5 bases and J gave up 4 bases; unmatched junction bases: 8. CDR3 coding DNA: TGTGCCAGCAGTCATCCTCCGGGACTAGCGGGGTACAATGAGCAGTTCTTC. Its protein is CASSHPPGLAGYNEQFF.

This clonotype appeared a few times. The chain joins TRBV2 to TRBJ1-1; no reliable D call. The CDR3 is 12 residues long. Trimming removed 9 bases at V and 5 bases at J, with 13 bases between. Germline values: CDR1 SNHLY, CDR2 FYNNEI. CDR3 residues: CASPGLGTEAFF. CDR3 sequence (DNA): TGTGCCAGTCCCGGGTTGGGAACTGAAGCTTTCTTT.

V and J are TRBV29-1 and TRBJ2-1, with D perhaps TRBD1 (6 bases). Germline assignment: CDR1 SQVTM and CDR2 ANQGSEA. V lost 5 bases and J lost 9, with 11 bases in between. The CDR3 has 11 residues. Here the CDR3 reads CSVFQGSEQFF. The CDR3 bases are TGCAGCGTTTTTCAGGGGTCTGAGCAGTTCTTC.